The T cell receptor (beta chain) described here comes from a study of blood T cell repertoires in COVID-19. Study-level information: The United States, Italy and Spain supplied acute and convalescent COVID-19 samples.

Germline V gene data show CDR1 as SGHAT and CDR2 as FQNNGV. The CDR3 is 19 residues long. V was pared by 3 bases and J by 2 bases, with 10 bases of the junction left unmatched. Generated by immunoSEQ multiplex PCR, the TCRdb table keeps only in-frame clones and is missing some. Of under 300,000 clones in the sample, 85% to 90% were seen once. This sequence was found in a woman aged 18-29 years who had recovered from COVID-19. Material for sequencing was PBMCs or T cells enriched from blood (not recorded which). This chain uses TRBV11-2 with TRBJ2-1; 13 bases are a match to TRBD2. Here the CDR3 DNA reads TGTGCCAGCAGCTTGGGAGGTCCGGGACTAGCGGGGACCTACAATGAGCAGTTCTTC. Encoded protein: CASSLGGPGLAGTYNEQFF.